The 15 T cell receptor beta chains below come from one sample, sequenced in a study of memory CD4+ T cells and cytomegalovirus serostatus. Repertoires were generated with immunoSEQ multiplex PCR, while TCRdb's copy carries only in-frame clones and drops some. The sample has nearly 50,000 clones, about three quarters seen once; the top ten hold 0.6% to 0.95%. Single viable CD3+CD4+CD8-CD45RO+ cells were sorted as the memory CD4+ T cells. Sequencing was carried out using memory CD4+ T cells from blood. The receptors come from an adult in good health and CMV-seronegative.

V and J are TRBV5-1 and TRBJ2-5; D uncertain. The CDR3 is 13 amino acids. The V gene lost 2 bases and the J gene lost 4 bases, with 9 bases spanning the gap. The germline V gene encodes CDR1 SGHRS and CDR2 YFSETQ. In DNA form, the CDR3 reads TGCGCCAGCAGCTTATTCCCAGGAGAGACCCAGTACTTC. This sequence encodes CASSLFPGETQYF.

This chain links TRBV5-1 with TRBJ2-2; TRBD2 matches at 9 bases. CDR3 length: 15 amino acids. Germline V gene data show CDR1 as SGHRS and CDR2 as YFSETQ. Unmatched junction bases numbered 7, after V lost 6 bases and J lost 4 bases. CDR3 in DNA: TGCGCCAGCAATGGGCTAGCGGGAACCACCGGGGAGCTGTTTTTT. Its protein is CASNGLAGTTGELFF.

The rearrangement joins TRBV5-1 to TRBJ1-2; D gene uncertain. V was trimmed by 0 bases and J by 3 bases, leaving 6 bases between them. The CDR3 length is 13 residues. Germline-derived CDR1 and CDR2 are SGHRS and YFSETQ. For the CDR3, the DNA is TGCGCCAGCAGCTTGGGGGGTGACTATGGCTACACCTTC. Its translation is CASSLGGDYGYTF.

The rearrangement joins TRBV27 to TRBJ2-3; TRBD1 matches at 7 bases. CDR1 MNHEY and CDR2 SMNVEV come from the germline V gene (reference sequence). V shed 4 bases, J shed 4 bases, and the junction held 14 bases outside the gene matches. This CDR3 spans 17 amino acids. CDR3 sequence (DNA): TGTGCCAGCAGTTCCCCCCTGGTAGGACAGGATCCAGATACGCAGTATTTT. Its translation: CASSSPLVGQDPDTQYF.

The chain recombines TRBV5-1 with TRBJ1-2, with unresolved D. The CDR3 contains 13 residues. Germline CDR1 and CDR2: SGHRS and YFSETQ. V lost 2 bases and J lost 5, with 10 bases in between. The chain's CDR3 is CASSFDGDYGYTF. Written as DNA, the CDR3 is TGCGCCAGCAGCTTCGATGGGGATTATGGCTACACCTTC.

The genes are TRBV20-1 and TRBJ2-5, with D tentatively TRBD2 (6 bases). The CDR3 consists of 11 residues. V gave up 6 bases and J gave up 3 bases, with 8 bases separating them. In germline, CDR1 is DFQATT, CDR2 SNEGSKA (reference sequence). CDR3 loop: CSAPGEETQYF. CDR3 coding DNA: TGCAGTGCCCCGGGGGAAGAGACCCAGTACTTC.

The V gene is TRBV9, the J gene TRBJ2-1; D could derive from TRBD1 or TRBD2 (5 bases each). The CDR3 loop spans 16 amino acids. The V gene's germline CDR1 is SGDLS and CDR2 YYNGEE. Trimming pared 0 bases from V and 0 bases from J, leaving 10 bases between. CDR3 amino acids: CASSVAKGSSYNEQFF. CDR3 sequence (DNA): TGTGCCAGCAGCGTAGCCAAGGGGAGCTCCTACAATGAGCAGTTCTTC.

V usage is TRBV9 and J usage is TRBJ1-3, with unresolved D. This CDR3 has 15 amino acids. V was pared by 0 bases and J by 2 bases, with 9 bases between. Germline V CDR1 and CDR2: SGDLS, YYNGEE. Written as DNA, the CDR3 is TGTGCCAGCAGCGTAGTCTGCAGAACTGGAAACACCATATATTTT. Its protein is CASSVVCRTGNTIYF.

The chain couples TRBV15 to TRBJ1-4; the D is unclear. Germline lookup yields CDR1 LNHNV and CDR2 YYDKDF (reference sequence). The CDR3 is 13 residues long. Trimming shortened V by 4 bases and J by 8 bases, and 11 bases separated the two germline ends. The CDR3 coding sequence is TGTGCCACCAGCACAGGTTTATGGGAAAAACTGTTTTTT. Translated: CATSTGLWEKLFF. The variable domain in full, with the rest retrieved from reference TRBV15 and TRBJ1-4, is DAMVIQNPRYQVTQFGKPVTLSCSQTLNHNVMYWYQQKSSQAPKLLFHYYDKDFNNEADTPDNFQSRRPNTSFCFLDIRSPGLGDTAMYLCATSTGLWEKLFFGSGTQLSVL.

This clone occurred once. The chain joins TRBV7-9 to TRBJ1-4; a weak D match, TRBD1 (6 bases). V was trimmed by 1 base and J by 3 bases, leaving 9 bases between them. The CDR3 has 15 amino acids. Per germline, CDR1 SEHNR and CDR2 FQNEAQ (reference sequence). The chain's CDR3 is CASSLEKGANEKLFF. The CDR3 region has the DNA TGTGCCAGCAGCTTAGAGAAGGGGGCTAATGAAAAACTGTTTTTT.

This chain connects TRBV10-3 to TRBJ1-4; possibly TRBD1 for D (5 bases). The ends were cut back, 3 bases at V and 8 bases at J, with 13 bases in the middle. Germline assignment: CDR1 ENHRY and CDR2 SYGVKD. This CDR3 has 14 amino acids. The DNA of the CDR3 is TGTGCCATCAGTGACTCGGGGGGGTACGAAAAACTGTTTTTT. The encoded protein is CAISDSGGYEKLFF.

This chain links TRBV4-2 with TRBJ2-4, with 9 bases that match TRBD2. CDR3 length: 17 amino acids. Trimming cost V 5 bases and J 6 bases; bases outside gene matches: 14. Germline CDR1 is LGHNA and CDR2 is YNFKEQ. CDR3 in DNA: TGTGCCAGCAGCGTGGGACCCTTGGGACTAGCCGGAAACATTCAGTACTTC. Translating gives CASSVGPLGLAGNIQYF.

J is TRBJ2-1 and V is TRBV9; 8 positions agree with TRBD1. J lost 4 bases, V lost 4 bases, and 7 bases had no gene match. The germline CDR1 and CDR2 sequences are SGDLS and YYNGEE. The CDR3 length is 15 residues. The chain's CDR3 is CASSPRDRFYNEQFF. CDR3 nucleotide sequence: TGTGCCAGCAGCCCCAGGGACAGGTTTTACAATGAGCAGTTCTTC.

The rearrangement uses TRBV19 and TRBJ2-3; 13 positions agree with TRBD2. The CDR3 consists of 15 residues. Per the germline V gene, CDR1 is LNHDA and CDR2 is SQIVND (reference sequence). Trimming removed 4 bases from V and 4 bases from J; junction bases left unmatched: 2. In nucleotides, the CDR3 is TGTGCCAGTAGTAAACTAGCGGGGGGGCCAGATACGCAGTATTTT. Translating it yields CASSKLAGGPDTQYF.

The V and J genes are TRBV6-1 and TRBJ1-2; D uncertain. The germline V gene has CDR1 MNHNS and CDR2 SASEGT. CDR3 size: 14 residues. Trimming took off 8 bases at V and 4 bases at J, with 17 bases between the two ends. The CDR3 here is CASDTNSHSYGYTF. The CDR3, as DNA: TGTGCCAGCGATACCAACAGCCACTCCTATGGCTACACCTTC.